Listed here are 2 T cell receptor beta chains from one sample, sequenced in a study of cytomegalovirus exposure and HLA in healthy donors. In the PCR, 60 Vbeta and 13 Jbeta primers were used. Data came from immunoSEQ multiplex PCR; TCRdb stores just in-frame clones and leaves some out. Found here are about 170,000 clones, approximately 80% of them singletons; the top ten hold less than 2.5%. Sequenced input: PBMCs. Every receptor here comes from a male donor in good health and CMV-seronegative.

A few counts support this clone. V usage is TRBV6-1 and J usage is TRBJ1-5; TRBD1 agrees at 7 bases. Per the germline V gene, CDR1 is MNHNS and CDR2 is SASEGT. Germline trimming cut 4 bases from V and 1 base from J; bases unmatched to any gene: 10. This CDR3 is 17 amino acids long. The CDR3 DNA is TGTGCCAGCAGTGCCCCCCGGGACAGTCCGAGCAATCAGCCCCAGCATTTT. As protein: CASSAPRDSPSNQPQHF.

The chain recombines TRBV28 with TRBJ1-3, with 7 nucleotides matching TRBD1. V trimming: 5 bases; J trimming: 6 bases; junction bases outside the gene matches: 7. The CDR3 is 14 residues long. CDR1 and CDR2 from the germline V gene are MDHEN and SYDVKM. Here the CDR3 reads CASSRARGENTIYF. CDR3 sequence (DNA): TGTGCCAGCAGTAGGGCCAGGGGGGAAAACACCATATATTTT.